A single sample gave rise to the 28 T cell receptor beta chains below, sequenced in a study of OX40 agonist ivuxolimab in advanced cancers. Assay: immunoSEQ multiplex PCR; the TCRdb copy retains only in-frame clones and omits some. This sample has 65,000 to 75,000 clones; about 85% occur once, and the top ten carry approximately 2%. This material consisted of CD4+ or CD8+ T cells sorted from blood, taken in a trial of the OX40 agonist ivuxolimab. These receptors originate from an adult with an advanced solid tumor such as melanoma, head and neck, liver or kidney cancer.

The rearrangement links TRBV4-1 to TRBJ2-1; 14 bases are a match to TRBD2. The CDR3 contains 17 residues. Germline V gene data show CDR1 as MGHRA and CDR2 as YSYEKL. Trimming removed 2 bases from V and 7 bases from J; junction bases left unmatched: 7. The CDR3 DNA reads as TGCGCCAGCAGCCAAACTTCGGGACTAGCGGGGGCGAATGAGCAGTTCTTC. Translating it yields CASSQTSGLAGANEQFF.

This clone was seen more than once but under ten times. The CDR3 reads CASSLEPSGSYYNEQFF. In DNA form, the CDR3 reads TGCGCCAGCAGCTTGGAGCCTAGCGGGAGCTACTACAATGAGCAGTTCTTC. The chain links TRBV5-1 to TRBJ2-1; TRBD2 matches at 10 bases. Germline V lookup: CDR1 SGHRS, CDR2 YFSETQ. The CDR3 covers 17 residues. J was trimmed by 3 bases and V by 0 bases; bases with no gene match: 6.

The chain carries TRBV4-1 and TRBJ2-5, with D hard to call. The CDR3 runs 13 residues. V was cut by 3 bases and J by 1 base, with 6 bases left in between. Germline V CDR1 and CDR2: MGHRA, YSYEKL. CDR3 amino acids: CASSQTFQETQYF. In nucleotides, the CDR3 is TGCGCCAGCAGCCAGACATTCCAAGAGACCCAGTACTTC.

This clone was picked up one time. The CDR3 sequence: CASSPGQWEGVEQYF. CDR3 DNA sequence: TGTGCCAGTAGCCCAGGACAGTGGGAAGGAGTAGAGCAGTACTTC. This rearrangement joins TRBV19 to TRBJ2-7; weak D call: TRBD1 (6 bases). Per the germline V gene, CDR1 is LNHDA and CDR2 is SQIVND (reference sequence). Trimming took 6 bases from V and 7 from J, leaving 22 bases between them. The CDR3 runs to 15 residues.

The genes are TRBV18 and TRBJ1-5; D not resolved. The length of the CDR3 is 14 residues. Per germline, CDR1 KGHSH and CDR2 LQKENI. V lost 2 bases and J lost 0, with 5 bases in between. CDR3 sequence (DNA): TGTGCCAGCTCACCAGGGATTAGCAATCAGCCCCAGCATTTT. It codes for CASSPGISNQPQHF.

The chain is built from TRBV19 and TRBJ2-4; TRBD2 agrees at 8 bases. CDR3 length equals 15 residues. Germline lookup yields CDR1 LNHDA and CDR2 SQIVND (reference sequence). The junction had 7 bases not matched to a gene; V was cut back by 3 bases and J by 6 bases. CDR3 in DNA: TGTGCCAGTAGTATCTCGGGAGGGCCGCGAAACATTCAGTACTTC. This sequence encodes CASSISGGPRNIQYF.

The chain joins TRBV27 to TRBJ2-3; D remains ambiguous. This CDR3 contains 14 residues. In germline, CDR1 is MNHEY, CDR2 SMNVEV (reference sequence). The V end lost 2 bases, the J end lost 6 bases, and 12 bases lay between the germline ends. In nucleotides, the CDR3 is TGTGCCAGCAGTTTACGGCAGACCCAGGATACGCAGTATTTT. It translates to CASSLRQTQDTQYF.

The V and J genes are TRBV7-2 and TRBJ1-1; no firm D call. The germline gives CDR1 SGHTA, CDR2 FQGNSA. Trimming stripped 1 base from V and 0 bases from J, with 6 bases between. CDR3 length: 14 amino acids. This CDR3 is CASSLGRMNTEAFF. The CDR3 DNA reads as TGTGCCAGCAGCTTAGGACGGATGAACACTGAAGCTTTCTTT.

This rearrangement joins TRBV5-1 to TRBJ2-1; 8 bases fit TRBD1. Germline-derived CDR1 and CDR2 are SGHRS and YFSETQ. The CDR3 totals 15 residues. V shed 5 bases and J 1 base; nucleotides not matched to a gene: 5. As DNA, the CDR3 is TGCGCCAGCAGGGGCGGACAGGGTTCCTACAATGAGCAGTTCTTC. Protein sequence: CASRGGQGSYNEQFF.

This chain links TRBV19 with TRBJ2-7; D not certain. This CDR3 comprises 14 residues. Looked up from germline, CDR1 is LNHDA and CDR2 is SQIVND (reference sequence). Trimming removed 5 bases at V and 2 bases at J, with 13 bases between. CDR3 nucleotide sequence: TGTGCCAGTAGTCCCCCGGCAGCTACCTACGAGCAGTACTTC. Translated, it gives CASSPPAATYEQYF.

This clone rates as medium-sized. The V call is TRBV6-1, the J call TRBJ2-2; D possibly uses TRBD1 or TRBD2 (5 bases each). This CDR3 has 15 amino acids. Trimming removed 3 bases at V and 7 bases at J, with 15 bases between. In germline, CDR1 is MNHNS, CDR2 SASEGT. The CDR3 DNA is TGTGCCAGCAGTGACCCGGGAACTAGGGGCGGGGAGCTGTTTTTT. Translation gives CASSDPGTRGGELFF.

This clone has a handful of counts. The genes are TRBV6-6 and TRBJ1-1; a weak D match, TRBD1 (5 bases). The CDR3 totals 11 residues. Germline CDR1 reads MNHNY; CDR2 reads SVGAGI (reference sequence). V was shortened by 5 bases and J by 12 bases, with 13 bases between the two germline ends. The CDR3, as DNA: TGTGCCAGCAGTACCCTCAGGGAAACTTTCTTT. Translated: CASSTLRETFF.

The chain links TRBV7-9 to TRBJ2-3, with TRBD1 matching over 8 bases. V was pared by 5 bases and J by 4 bases, with 11 bases of the junction left unmatched. Germline loops: CDR1 SEHNR, CDR2 FQNEAQ (reference sequence). This CDR3 spans 16 amino acids. For the CDR3, the DNA is TGTGCCAGCAGCCCTACCGGGACAGGCAAATCAGATACGCAGTATTTT. The encoded protein is CASSPTGTGKSDTQYF. The full variable domain, with the rest looked up from reference TRBV7-9 and TRBJ2-3, is DTGVSQNPRHKITKRGQNVTFRCDPISEHNRLYWYRQTLGQGPEFLTYFQNEAQLEKSRLLSDRFSAERPKGSFSTLEIQRTEQGDSAMYLCASSPTGTGKSDTQYFGPGTRLTVL.

The gene calls are TRBV2 and TRBJ2-7, with 7 bases that match TRBD2. Germline CDR1 SNHLY, CDR2 FYNNEI. J gave up 7 bases and V 5 bases, and 5 bases lay outside the gene matches. This CDR3 has 12 residues. Here the CDR3 reads CASSPGGREQYF. The CDR3 nucleotides are TGTGCCAGCAGTCCGGGGGGTAGGGAGCAGTACTTC.

The genes are TRBV4-1 and TRBJ2-7; D possibly matches TRBD1 or TRBD2 (6 bases each). CDR1 and CDR2 (germline): MGHRA, YSYEKL. This CDR3 has 13 amino acids. Trimming took 3 bases from V and 7 from J, leaving 13 bases between them. Here the CDR3 reads CASSHPGGLEQYF. The CDR3 coding sequence is TGCGCCAGCAGCCATCCCGGGGGCTTGGAGCAGTACTTC.

This clone was seen a single time. This chain connects TRBV28 to TRBJ1-2; 7 nucleotides line up with TRBD1. The CDR3 totals 14 residues. Germline V lookup: CDR1 MDHEN, CDR2 SYDVKM. V shed 6 bases, J shed 4 bases, and the junction held 8 bases outside the gene matches. The CDR3 loop reads CASRDARGAYGYTF. CDR3 in DNA: TGTGCCAGCAGAGACGCCAGGGGGGCCTATGGCTACACCTTC.

V is TRBV29-1 and J is TRBJ2-7; a possible D gene is TRBD2 (6 bases). Germline-derived CDR1 and CDR2 are SQVTM and ANQGSEA. The CDR3 runs to 14 residues. Trimming took 5 bases from V and 4 from J, leaving 18 bases between them. The CDR3 DNA reads TGCAGCGTTTTGTGGGAGGAGAAGACATACGAGCAGTACTTC. Translating it yields CSVLWEEKTYEQYF.

The V call is TRBV7-9, the J call TRBJ2-7; D ambiguous. This CDR3 contains 14 residues. V was cut by 1 base and J by 7 bases, with 14 bases left in between. Germline V gene sequence: CDR1 SEHNR, CDR2 FQNEAQ (reference sequence). CDR3 loop: CASSLVGPMLEQYF. The CDR3, as DNA: TGTGCCAGCAGCTTAGTAGGACCCATGTTGGAGCAGTACTTC.

The genes are TRBV5-4 and TRBJ2-5, with a possible D match to TRBD2 (5 bases). The CDR3 is 13 residues long. The germline V and J ends were trimmed by 0 bases and 5 bases, with 8 bases remaining between them. CDR1 and CDR2 (germline): SGHNT, YYREEE (reference sequence). The CDR3 coding sequence is TGTGCCAGCAGCTTGGTTCCGGGGGAGACCCAGTACTTC. As protein: CASSLVPGETQYF. Variable domain in full (rest from reference TRBV5-4 and TRBJ2-5): ETGVTQSPTHLIKTRGQQVTLRCSSQSGHNTVSWYQQALGQGPQFIFQYYREEENGRGNFPPRFSGLQFPNYSSELNVNALELDDSALYLCASSLVPGETQYFGPGTRLLVL.

This chain links TRBV28 with TRBJ2-7; TRBD1 agrees at 9 bases. Germline V gene sequence: CDR1 MDHEN, CDR2 SYDVKM. This CDR3 comprises 15 residues. Losses at the gene ends were 5 bases for V and 3 bases for J; bases not matched to a gene: 8. The DNA for the CDR3 is TGTGCCAGCAGTACCCGGGGGGACAGGGTCTACGAGCAGTACTTC. It is translated as CASSTRGDRVYEQYF.

This clone has only one observation. The chain carries TRBV2 and TRBJ2-1; D possibly corresponds to TRBD1 (6 bases). The CDR3 runs 11 residues. Germline CDR1 is SNHLY and CDR2 is FYNNEI. V lost 6 bases and J lost 11, with 11 bases in between. CDR3 bases: TGTGCCAGCAGCGGGACAACTCAGCAGTTCTTC. Its translation: CASSGTTQQFF.

The V and J genes are TRBV30 and TRBJ1-3; D unresolved. Germline V gives CDR1 GTSNPN, CDR2 SVGIG (reference sequence). The CDR3 consists of 13 residues. Trimming took 2 bases from V and 1 from J, leaving 6 bases between them. CDR3 in amino acids: CAWSTGSGNTIYF. The CDR3 nucleotides read TGTGCCTGGAGTACGGGGTCTGGAAACACCATATATTTT.

V is TRBV4-1 and J is TRBJ2-7, with 9 bases fitting TRBD1. V trimming: 4 bases; J trimming: 3 bases; junction bases outside the gene matches: 7. This CDR3 is built from 15 residues. Germline assignment: CDR1 MGHRA and CDR2 YSYEKL. DNA of the CDR3: TGCGCCAGCAGCCTCGGCAGGGACAGGGTCTACGAGCAGTACTTC. Its protein product is CASSLGRDRVYEQYF.

The chain has TRBV6-6 and TRBJ1-2, with a weak D call TRBD1 (5 bases). This CDR3 region has 12 residues. Trimming took 6 bases from V and 5 from J, leaving 10 bases between them. The germline V gene has CDR1 MNHNY and CDR2 SVGAGI (reference sequence). The CDR3 is CASSPGGYGYTF. Written as DNA, the CDR3 is TGTGCCAGCAGCCCCGGGGGGTATGGCTACACCTTC.

CDR3 DNA: TGCAGCGTTGAAGAGAATTCTCTTCAGCGGGGGGGAGTCGCCAAAAACATTCAGTACTTC. It translates to CSVEENSLQRGGVAKNIQYF. The genes are TRBV29-1 and TRBJ2-4, with 10 bases aligning to TRBD2. J gave up 1 base and V 0 bases, and 15 bases lay outside the gene matches. This CDR3 is built from 20 residues. CDR1 is SQVTM and CDR2 is ANQGSEA in the germline V gene.

The chain joins TRBV28 to TRBJ2-3; TRBD2 matches 7 bases. The V and J ends lost 5 bases and 5 bases, in that order; junction bases with no gene match: 10. CDR1 MDHEN and CDR2 SYDVKM come from the germline V gene. This CDR3 is built from 15 residues. Written as DNA, the CDR3 is TGTGCCAGCAGTGGGTCGCGGGAGTCAGAAGATACGCAGTATTTT. This sequence encodes CASSGSRESEDTQYF. Together with reference TRBV28 and TRBJ2-3, the CDR3 gives the full variable domain: DVKVTQSSRYLVKRTGEKVFLECVQDMDHENMFWYRQDPGLGLRLIYFSYDVKMKEKGDIPEGYSVSREKKERFSLILESASTNQTSMYLCASSGSRESEDTQYFGPGTRLTVL.

The gene calls are TRBV5-4 and TRBJ2-3, with TRBD2 matching 7 bases. Germline-derived CDR1 and CDR2 are SGHNT and YYREEE (reference sequence). V gave up 2 bases and J gave up 4 bases; unmatched junction bases: 4. The CDR3 covers 14 residues. In nucleotides, the CDR3 is TGTGCCAGCAGCTTAGCGGGGTCGGCAGATACGCAGTATTTT. Translating it yields CASSLAGSADTQYF.

The chain employs TRBV5-1 and TRBJ1-4; no clear D gene. In germline, CDR1 is SGHRS, CDR2 YFSETQ. The CDR3 sequence is 15 residues long. V was pared by 0 bases and J by 5 bases, with 11 bases between. CDR3 bases: TGCGCCAGCAGCTTGGGACCGGGCCGGAATGAAAAACTGTTTTTT. This sequence encodes CASSLGPGRNEKLFF.